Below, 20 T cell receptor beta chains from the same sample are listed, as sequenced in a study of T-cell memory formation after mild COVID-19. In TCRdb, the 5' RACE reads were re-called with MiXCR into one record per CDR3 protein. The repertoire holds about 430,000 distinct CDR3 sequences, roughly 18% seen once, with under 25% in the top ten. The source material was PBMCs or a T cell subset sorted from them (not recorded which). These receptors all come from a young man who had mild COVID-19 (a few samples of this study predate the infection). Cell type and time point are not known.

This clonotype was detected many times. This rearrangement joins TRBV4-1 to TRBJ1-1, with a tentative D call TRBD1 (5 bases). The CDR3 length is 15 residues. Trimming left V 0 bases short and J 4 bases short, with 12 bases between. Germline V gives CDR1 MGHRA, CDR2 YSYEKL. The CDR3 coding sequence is TGCGCCAGCAGCCAAGAGGGGACCTTGGGCACTGAAGCTTTCTTT. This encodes CASSQEGTLGTEAFF.

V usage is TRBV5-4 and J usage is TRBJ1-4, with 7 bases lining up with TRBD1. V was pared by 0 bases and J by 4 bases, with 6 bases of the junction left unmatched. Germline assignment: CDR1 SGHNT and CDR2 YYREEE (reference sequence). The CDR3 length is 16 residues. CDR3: CASSLAPGQVNEKLFF. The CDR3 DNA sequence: TGTGCCAGCAGCTTGGCCCCCGGACAGGTTAATGAAAAACTGTTTTTT.

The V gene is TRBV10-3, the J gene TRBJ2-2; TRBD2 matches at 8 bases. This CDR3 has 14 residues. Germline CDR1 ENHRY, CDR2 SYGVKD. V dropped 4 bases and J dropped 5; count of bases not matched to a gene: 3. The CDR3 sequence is CAISGPGGTGELFF. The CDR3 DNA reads TGTGCCATCAGTGGGCCGGGGGGGACCGGGGAGCTGTTTTTT.

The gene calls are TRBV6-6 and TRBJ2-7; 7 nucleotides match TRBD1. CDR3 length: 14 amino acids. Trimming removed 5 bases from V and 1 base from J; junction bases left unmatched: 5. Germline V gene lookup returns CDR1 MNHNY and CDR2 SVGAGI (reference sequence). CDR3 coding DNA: TGTGCCAGCAGTCCGGACAGGCGGTCCTACGAGCAGTACGTC. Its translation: CASSPDRRSYEQYV.

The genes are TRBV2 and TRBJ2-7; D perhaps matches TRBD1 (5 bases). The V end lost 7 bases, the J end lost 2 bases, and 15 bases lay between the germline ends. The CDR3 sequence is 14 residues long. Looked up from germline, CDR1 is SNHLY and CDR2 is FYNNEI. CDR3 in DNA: TGTGCCAGCAAAACCGTCCAGGGAACCTACGAGCAGTACGTC. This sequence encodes CASKTVQGTYEQYV.

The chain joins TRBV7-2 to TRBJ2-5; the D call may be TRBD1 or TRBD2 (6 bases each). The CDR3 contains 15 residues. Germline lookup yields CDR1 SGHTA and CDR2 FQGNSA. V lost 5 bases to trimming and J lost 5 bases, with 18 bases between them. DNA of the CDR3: TGTGCCAGCAGCGGTTTCTGGGGGGCCCGGGAGACCCAGTACTTC. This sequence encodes CASSGFWGARETQYF.

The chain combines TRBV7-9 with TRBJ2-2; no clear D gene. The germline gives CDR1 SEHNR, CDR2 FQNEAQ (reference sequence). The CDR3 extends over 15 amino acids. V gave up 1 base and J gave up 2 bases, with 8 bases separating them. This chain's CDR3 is CASSLGDLNTGELFF. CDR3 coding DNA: TGTGCCAGCAGCTTAGGTGACCTAAACACCGGGGAGCTGTTTTTT.

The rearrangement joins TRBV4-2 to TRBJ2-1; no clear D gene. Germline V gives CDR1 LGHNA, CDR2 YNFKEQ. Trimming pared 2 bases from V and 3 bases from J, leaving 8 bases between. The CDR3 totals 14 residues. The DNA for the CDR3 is TGTGCCAGCAGCCAATCGGAGCTCTACAATGAGCAGTTCTTC. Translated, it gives CASSQSELYNEQFF.

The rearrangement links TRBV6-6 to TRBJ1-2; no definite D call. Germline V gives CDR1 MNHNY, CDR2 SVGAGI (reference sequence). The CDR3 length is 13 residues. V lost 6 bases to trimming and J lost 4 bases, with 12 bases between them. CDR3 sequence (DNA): TGTGCCAGCAGCCTTACCCCCGGCTATGGCTACACCTTC. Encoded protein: CASSLTPGYGYTF.

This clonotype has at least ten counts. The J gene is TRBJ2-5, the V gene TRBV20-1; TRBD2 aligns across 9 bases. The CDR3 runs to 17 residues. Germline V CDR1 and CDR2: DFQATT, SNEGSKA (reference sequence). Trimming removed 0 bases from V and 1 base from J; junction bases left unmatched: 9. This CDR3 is CSARDFGQRGAQETQYF. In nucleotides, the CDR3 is TGCAGTGCTAGAGATTTTGGCCAGCGGGGGGCCCAAGAGACCCAGTACTTC.

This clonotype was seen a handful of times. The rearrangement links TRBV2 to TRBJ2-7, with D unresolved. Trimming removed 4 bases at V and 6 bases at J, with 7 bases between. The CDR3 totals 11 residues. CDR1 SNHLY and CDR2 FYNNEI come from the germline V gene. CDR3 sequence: CASSGAVEQYV. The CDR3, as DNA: TGTGCCAGCAGTGGGGCCGTCGAGCAGTACGTC.

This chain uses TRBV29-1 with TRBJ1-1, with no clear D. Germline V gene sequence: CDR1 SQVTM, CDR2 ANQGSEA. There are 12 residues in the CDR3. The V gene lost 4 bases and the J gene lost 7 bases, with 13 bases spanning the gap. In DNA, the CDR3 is TGCAGCGTTGCCCCCGGGCAGAGTGAAGCTTTCTTT. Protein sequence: CSVAPGQSEAFF.

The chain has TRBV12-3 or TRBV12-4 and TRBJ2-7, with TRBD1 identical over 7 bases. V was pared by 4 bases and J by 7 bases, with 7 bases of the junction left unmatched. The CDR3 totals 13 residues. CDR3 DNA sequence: TGTGCCAGCAGTTGGCAGGGGGAGTCAGAGCAGTACTTC. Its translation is CASSWQGESEQYF.

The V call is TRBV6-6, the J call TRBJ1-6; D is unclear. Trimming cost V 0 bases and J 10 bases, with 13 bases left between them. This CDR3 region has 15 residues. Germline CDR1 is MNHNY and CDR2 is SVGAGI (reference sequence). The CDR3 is CASSYSELDRSPLHF. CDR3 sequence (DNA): TGTGCCAGCAGTTACTCGGAGTTAGATAGGTCACCCCTCCACTTT.

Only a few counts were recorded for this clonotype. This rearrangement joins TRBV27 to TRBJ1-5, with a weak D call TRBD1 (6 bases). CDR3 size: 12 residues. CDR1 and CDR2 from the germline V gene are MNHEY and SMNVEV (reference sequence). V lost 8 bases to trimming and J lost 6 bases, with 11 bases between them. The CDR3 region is CASGTGFQPQHF. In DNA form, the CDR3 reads TGTGCCAGCGGAACAGGGTTTCAGCCCCAGCATTTT.

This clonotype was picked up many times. In DNA form, the CDR3 reads TGTGCCAGCAGTTACTCGGCTAGCGGGGGGGCCGGTGAGACCCAGTACTTC. This translates into CASSYSASGGAGETQYF. This chain joins TRBV6-5 and TRBJ2-5; 12 nucleotides line up with TRBD2. The CDR3 spans 17 residues. The V gene end was trimmed by 0 bases and the J gene end by 5 bases; junction bases not matched to a gene: 7. Germline assignment: CDR1 MNHEY and CDR2 SVGAGI.

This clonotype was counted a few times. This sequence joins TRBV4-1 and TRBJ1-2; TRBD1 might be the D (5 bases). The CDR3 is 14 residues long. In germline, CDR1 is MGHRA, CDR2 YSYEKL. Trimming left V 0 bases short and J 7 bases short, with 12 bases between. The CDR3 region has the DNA TGCGCCAGCAGCCAAGAATGGGGCTCGGTTGGCTACACCTTC. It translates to CASSQEWGSVGYTF.

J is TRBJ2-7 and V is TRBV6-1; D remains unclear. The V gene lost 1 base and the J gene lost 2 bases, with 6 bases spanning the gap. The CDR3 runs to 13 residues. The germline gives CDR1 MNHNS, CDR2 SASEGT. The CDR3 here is CASSEGGTYEQYF. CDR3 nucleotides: TGTGCCAGCAGTGAAGGGGGAACCTACGAGCAGTACTTC.

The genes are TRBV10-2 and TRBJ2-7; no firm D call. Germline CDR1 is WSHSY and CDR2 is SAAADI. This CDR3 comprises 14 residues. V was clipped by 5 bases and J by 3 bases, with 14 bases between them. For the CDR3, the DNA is TGCGCCAGCAGTCTGACGGCTAGGATCTACGAGCAGTACTTC. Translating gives CASSLTARIYEQYF.

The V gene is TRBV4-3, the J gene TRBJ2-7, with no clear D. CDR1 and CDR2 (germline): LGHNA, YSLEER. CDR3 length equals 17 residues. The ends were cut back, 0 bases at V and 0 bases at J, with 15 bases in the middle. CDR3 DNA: TGCGCCAGCAGCCAAGATAGTTCTTACTCTCGCTCCTACGAGCAGTACTTC. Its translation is CASSQDSSYSRSYEQYF.